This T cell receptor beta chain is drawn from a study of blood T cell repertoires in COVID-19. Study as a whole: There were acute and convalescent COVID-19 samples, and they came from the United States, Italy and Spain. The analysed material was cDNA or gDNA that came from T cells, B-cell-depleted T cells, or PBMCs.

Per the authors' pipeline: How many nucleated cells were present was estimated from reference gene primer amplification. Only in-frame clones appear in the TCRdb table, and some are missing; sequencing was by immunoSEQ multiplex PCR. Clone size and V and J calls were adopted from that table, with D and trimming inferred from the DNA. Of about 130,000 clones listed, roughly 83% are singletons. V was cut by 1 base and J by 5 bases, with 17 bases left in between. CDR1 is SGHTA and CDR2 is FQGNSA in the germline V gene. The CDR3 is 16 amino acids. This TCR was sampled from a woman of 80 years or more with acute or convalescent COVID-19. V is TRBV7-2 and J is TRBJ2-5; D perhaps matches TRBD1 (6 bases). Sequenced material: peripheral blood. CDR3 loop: CASSLGLDRPRETQYF. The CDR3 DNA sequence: TGTGCCAGCAGCTTAGGGTTGGACAGACCTCGGGAGACCCAGTACTTC.